This is a list of T cell receptor beta chains from one sample in a study of T-cell memory formation after mild COVID-19. TCRdb ran MiXCR on the 5' RACE reads and lists one entry per CDR3 protein. The top ten hold 8.4% of the sample, which has 400,000 or so distinct CDR3 sequences, 20% seen once. Sequencing was carried out using PBMCs or a T cell subset sorted from them (not recorded which). The receptors were sampled from an adult woman who had mild COVID-19 (a few samples of this study predate the infection). Cell type and time point are not known. Both conserved end residues are part of each CDR3. The order of the fields is V gene, D gene, J gene, clone size, CDR3 protein, CDR3 DNA. D genes are given only for firm matches. Expanded clones are given a class, and other clones once, few, many or no size at all.

TRBV29-1	.	TRBJ1-5	.	CSVGGAGLQPQHF	TGCAGCGTTGGGGGGGCAGGGTTACAGCCCCAGCATTTT
TRBV20-1	.	TRBJ2-7	.	CSASPPRGAYEQYF	TGCAGTGCTAGCCCCCCCAGGGGAGCCTACGAGCAGTACTTC
TRBV7-6	TRBD1	TRBJ2-7	.	CASSRPGQLYEQYF	TGTGCCAGCAGCCGTCCGGGACAGCTCTACGAGCAGTACTTC
TRBV12-3/TRBV12-4	.	TRBJ2-3	few	CASSLAGGQGTQYF	TGTGCCAGCAGTTTAGCGGGGGGCCAGGGTACGCAGTATTTT
TRBV5-1	TRBD2	TRBJ2-1	few	CASSLERGNNNEQFF	TGCGCCAGCAGCTTGGAGCGGGGGAACAACAATGAGCAGTTCTTC
TRBV6-1	.	TRBJ1-5	.	CASSEDALVATRASQHF	TGTGCCAGCAGTGAAGATGCCTTGGTTGCTACCAGGGCCTCCCAGCATTTT
TRBV12-3/TRBV12-4	.	TRBJ1-1	many	CASIKDSFEAFF	TGTGCCAGCATCAAGGACTCATTTGAGGCTTTCTTT
TRBV27	.	TRBJ2-7	few	CASKERGAVYEQYF	TGTGCCAGCAAGGAAAGGGGGGCGGTCTACGAGCAGTACTTC
TRBV7-9	.	TRBJ1-4	few	CASSLAGSALFF	TGTGCCAGCAGCTTAGCGGGAAGCGCGCTGTTTTTT
TRBV5-1	TRBD2	TRBJ2-1	.	CASSFTSGVNEQFF	TGCGCCAGCAGCTTTACTAGCGGGGTCAATGAGCAGTTCTTC
TRBV5-1	.	TRBJ2-7	.	CASRAQGGFYEQYF	TGCGCCAGCAGGGCTCAGGGGGGTTTCTACGAGCAGTACTTC
TRBV5-1	.	TRBJ2-5	many	CASSLMGETQYF	TGCGCCAGCAGCTTGATGGGGGAGACCCAGTACTTC
TRBV7-6	.	TRBJ2-7	.	CASSAGTNYEQYF	TGTGCCAGCAGCGCCGGGACCAACTACGAGCAGTACTTC
TRBV13	TRBD2	TRBJ2-5	.	CASSFRGDQETQYF	TGTGCCAGCAGCTTCCGGGGGGACCAAGAGACCCAGTACTTC
TRBV6-2/TRBV6-3	TRBD1	TRBJ2-6	.	CASSPGPTGGSGANVLTF	TGTGCCAGCAGTCCCGGCCCGACAGGGGGCTCTGGGGCCAACGTCCTGACTTTC